Below are 4 T cell receptor beta chains sequenced from a single sample in a study of T cells in Graves' hyperthyroidism and ophthalmopathy. The investigators amplified TCR beta CDR3 regions from RNA transcripts. The TCR CDR3 first-round RT-PCR relied on the HTBI primer set. Via MiXCR, TCRdb re-called the multiplex PCR reads, giving one row per CDR3 protein. This table holds roughly 600,000 distinct CDR3 sequences, more than 14% found once. Input material: blood. These receptors were taken from a woman aged 50 to 60 with Graves' ophthalmopathy.

This chain uses TRBV5-1 with TRBJ1-1; D gene uncertain. V dropped 0 bases and J dropped 5 bases, with 14 bases sitting between them. The CDR3 runs 15 residues. Per the germline V gene, CDR1 is SGHRS and CDR2 is YFSETQ. CDR3: CASSLGVGLRTEAFF. The CDR3 DNA reads as TGCGCCAGCAGCTTGGGGGTGGGATTGCGGACTGAAGCTTTCTTT.

Many counts were recorded for this clonotype. J is TRBJ1-5 and V is TRBV12-3 or TRBV12-4, with 7 nucleotides matching TRBD1. The V and J ends lost 5 bases and 4 bases, in that order; junction bases with no gene match: 8. This CDR3 spans 15 amino acids. The CDR3 DNA reads TGTGCCAGCAGTCCCCTTGGACAGGCTAATCAGCCCCAGCATTTT. Protein product: CASSPLGQANQPQHF.

This clonotype was seen a handful of times. The chain recombines TRBV5-5 with TRBJ1-4, with a tentative D call TRBD1 (6 bases). Germline-derived CDR1 and CDR2 are SGHKS and YYEKEE (reference sequence). Trimming removed 5 bases from V and 4 bases from J, with 18 bases in between. CDR3 length equals 16 residues. This CDR3 reads CASRSNLGQHNEKLFF. The CDR3 DNA is TGTGCCAGCAGAAGTAATCTAGGACAGCATAATGAAAAACTGTTTTTT.

The gene calls are TRBV4-2 and TRBJ2-5; D remains ambiguous. The V gene lost 5 bases and the J gene lost 3 bases, with 22 bases spanning the gap. The CDR3 length is 17 residues. CDR1 LGHNA and CDR2 YNFKEQ come from the germline V gene. The CDR3 DNA follows: TGTGCCAGCAGCTCAGTAGGCTCTCGGCTGATAAAAGAGACCCAGTACTTC. This translates into CASSSVGSRLIKETQYF.